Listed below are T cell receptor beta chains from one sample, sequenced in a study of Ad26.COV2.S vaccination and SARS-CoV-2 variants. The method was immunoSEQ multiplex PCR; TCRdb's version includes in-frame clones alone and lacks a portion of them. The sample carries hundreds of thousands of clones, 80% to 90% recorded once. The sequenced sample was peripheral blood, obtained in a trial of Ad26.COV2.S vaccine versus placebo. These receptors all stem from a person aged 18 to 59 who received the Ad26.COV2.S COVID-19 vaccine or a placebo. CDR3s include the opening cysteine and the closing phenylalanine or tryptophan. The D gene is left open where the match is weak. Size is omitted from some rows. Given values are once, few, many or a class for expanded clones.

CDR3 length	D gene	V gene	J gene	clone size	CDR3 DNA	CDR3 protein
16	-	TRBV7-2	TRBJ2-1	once	TGTGCCAGCAGCCTAAACCAGCGCGGGTCCTACAATGAGCAGTTCTTC	CASSLNQRGSYNEQFF
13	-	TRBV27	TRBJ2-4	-	TGTGCCAGCAGTTCCGGACAGAAAAACATTCAGTACTTC	CASSSGQKNIQYF
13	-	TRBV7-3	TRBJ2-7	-	TGTGCCAGCAGCTTAATGGCGGGAAGGGAGCAGTACTTC	CASSLMAGREQYF
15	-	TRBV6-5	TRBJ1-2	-	TGTGCCAGCAGATCCTGGGACGGAATCAACTATGGCTACACCTTC	CASRSWDGINYGYTF
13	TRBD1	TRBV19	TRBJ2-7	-	TGTGCCAGTAGGAGGACAGGGGGCGACGAGCAGTACTTC	CASRRTGGDEQYF
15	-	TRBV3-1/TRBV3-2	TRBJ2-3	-	TGTGCCAGCAGCCAAAACCTAGCGTTCACAGATACGCAGTATTTT	CASSQNLAFTDTQYF
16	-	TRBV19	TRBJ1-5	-	TGTGCCAGTAGCAATACAGCAAGCTATAGCAATCAGCCCCAGCATTTT	CASSNTASYSNQPQHF
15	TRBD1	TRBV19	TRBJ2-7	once	TGTGCCAGTAGTATAGTTGGACAGGGGTTCTACGAGCAGTACTTC	CASSIVGQGFYEQYF
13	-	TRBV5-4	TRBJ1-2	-	TGTGCCAGCAGCCCGACAGAGGGCACTGGCTACACCTTC	CASSPTEGTGYTF
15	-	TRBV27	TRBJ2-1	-	TGTGCCAGCAGTTTACGCCCCGGGGCCCTAGGTGAGCAGTTCTTC	CASSLRPGALGEQFF
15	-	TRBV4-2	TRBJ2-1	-	TGTGCCAGCAGCCTCACTACAGGGTGGGGTAATGAGCAGTTCTTC	CASSLTTGWGNEQFF
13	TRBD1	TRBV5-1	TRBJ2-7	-	TGCGCCAGCAGCTTGGAGGACAGGGGAGCCTGGTACTTC	CASSLEDRGAWYF
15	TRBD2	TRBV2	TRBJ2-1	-	TGTGCCAGCAGTGTAAAGACTAGCGGGTACAATGAGCAGTTCTTC	CASSVKTSGYNEQFF
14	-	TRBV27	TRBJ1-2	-	TGTGCCAGCAGTTTATCGGGTCCAGATGGGGGCTACACCTTC	CASSLSGPDGGYTF
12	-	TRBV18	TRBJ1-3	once	TGTGCCAGCTCACCTCGGGGAGACACCATATATTTT	CASSPRGDTIYF
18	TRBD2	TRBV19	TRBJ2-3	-	TGTGCCAGTAATGGGGGGGAAGGACGCACAGCTAGCACAGATACGCAGTATTTT	CASNGGEGRTASTDTQYF
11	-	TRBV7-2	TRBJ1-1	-	TGTGCCAGCAGTTATTACGGGGCAGGACACTTT	CASSYYGAGHF
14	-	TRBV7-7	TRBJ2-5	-	TGTGCTAGCAGCTTAGGTGTTGGGAAAGAGACCCAGTACTTC	CASSLGVGKETQYF
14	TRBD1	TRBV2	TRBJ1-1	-	TGTGCCAGCCTCGTCGGGACAGTGAACACTGAAGCTTTCTTT	CASLVGTVNTEAFF
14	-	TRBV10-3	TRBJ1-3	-	TGTGCCATCAGTACGAAGACAACTGGAAACACCATATATTTT	CAISTKTTGNTIYF
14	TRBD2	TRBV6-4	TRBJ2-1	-	TGTGCCAGCAGCGGACTAGCGGGGTCCAATGAGCAGTTCTTC	CASSGLAGSNEQFF
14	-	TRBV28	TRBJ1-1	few	TGTGCCAGCACCTCCGGGACAATGATCATTGAAGCTTTCTTT	CASTSGTMIIEAFF
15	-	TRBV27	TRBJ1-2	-	TGTGCCAGCAGTTTATCTTCAGGGGCTAACTATGGCTACACCTTC	CASSLSSGANYGYTF
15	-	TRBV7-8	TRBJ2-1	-	TGTGCCAGCAGCTTAGTTGACAGGAGATACAATGAGCAGTTCTTC	CASSLVDRRYNEQFF
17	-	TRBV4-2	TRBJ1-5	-	TGTGCCAGCAGCCAAGAACGTGGGGGCAGGAGCAATCAGCCCCAGCATTTT	CASSQERGGRSNQPQHF
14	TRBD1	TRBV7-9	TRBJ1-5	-	TGTGCCAGCAGCCCCGGGACAGATATCAGCGCCCAGCATTTT	CASSPGTDISAQHF
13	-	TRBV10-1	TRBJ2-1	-	TGCGCCAGCAGTGAGACTAGGAGTAATGAGCAGTTCTTC	CASSETRSNEQFF
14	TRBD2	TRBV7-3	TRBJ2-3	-	TGTGCCAGCAGCTCCTCTAGCGGGGTTGATACGCAGTATTTT	CASSSSSGVDTQYF
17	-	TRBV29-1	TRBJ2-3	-	TGCAGCGTTGATGGCCACCCAACAAGCCAGCGGGCAGATACGCAGTATTTT	CSVDGHPTSQRADTQYF
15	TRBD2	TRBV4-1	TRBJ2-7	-	TGCGCCAGCAGTCGTTTACTAGCGGGGGCCTACGAGCAGTACTTC	CASSRLLAGAYEQYF
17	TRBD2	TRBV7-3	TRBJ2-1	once	TGTGCCAGCAGCTTCCTTAGCGGGGCGAGCTCCTACAATGAGCAGTTCTTC	CASSFLSGASSYNEQFF
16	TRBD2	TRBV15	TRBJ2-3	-	TGTGCCACCAGCGTAGGACTAGCGGAGAGCACAGATACGCAGTATTTT	CATSVGLAESTDTQYF
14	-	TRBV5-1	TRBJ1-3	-	TGCGCCAGCAGCTCGGAGGGGTCTGGAAACACCATATATTTT	CASSSEGSGNTIYF
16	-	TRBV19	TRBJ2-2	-	TGTGCCAGTAGTATCCTTGGGAGAGGCAACACCGGGGAGCTGTTTTTT	CASSILGRGNTGELFF
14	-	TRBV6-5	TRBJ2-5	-	TGTGCCAGCAGTTACACGGCAGCACAAGAGACCCAGTACTTC	CASSYTAAQETQYF
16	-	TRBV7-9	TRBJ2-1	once	TGTGCCAGCAGCTTGACCGGGACAAGGGCCTACAATGAGCAGTTCTTC	CASSLTGTRAYNEQFF
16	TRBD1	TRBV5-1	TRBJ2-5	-	TGCGCCAGCAGTAGGGCCGGGACAGGGGGCCCAGAGACCCAGTACTTC	CASSRAGTGGPETQYF
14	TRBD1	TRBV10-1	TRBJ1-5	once	TGCGCCAGCCGGGACAGGGAATGGAATCAGCCCCAGCATTTT	CASRDREWNQPQHF
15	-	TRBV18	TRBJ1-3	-	TGTGCCAGCTCACCACAGGATCCGAGGGGAAACACCATATATTTT	CASSPQDPRGNTIYF
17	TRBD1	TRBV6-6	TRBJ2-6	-	TGTGCCAGCAGTCGACAGGGGGCGGTGCGCGGGGCCAACGTCCTGACTTTC	CASSRQGAVRGANVLTF
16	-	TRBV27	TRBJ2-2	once	TGTGCCAGCAGTTTAAATCTTGCATGGGGTTCCGGGGAGCTGTTTTTT	CASSLNLAWGSGELFF
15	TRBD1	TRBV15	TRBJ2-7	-	TGTGCCACCAGCAGGTACCGGGACAGGGACTACGAGCAGTACTTC	CATSRYRDRDYEQYF
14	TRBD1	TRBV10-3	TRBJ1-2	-	TGTGCCATCAGTCCCCGACAGGGGCACTATGGCTACACCTTC	CAISPRQGHYGYTF
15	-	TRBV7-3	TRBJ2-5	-	TGTGCCAGCAGCTTAGGACCGGGGCGAGGGGAGACCCAGTACTTC	CASSLGPGRGETQYF
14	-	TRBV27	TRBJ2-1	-	TGTGCCAGCAGTTTGGCAGGGACCGAGGTTGAGCAGTTCTTC	CASSLAGTEVEQFF
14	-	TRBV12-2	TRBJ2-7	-	TGTGCAAGTCGCTTTGGCTATATAAAATGCGAGCAGTACTTC	CASRFGYIKCEQYF
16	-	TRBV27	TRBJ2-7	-	TGTGCCAGCAGTCGGCAGGGGAGGGCGCCATTCTACGAGCAGTACTTC	CASSRQGRAPFYEQYF
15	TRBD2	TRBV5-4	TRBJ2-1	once	TGTGCCAGCAGCTCCCCGGGACTAGCTATCCATGAGCAGTTCTTC	CASSSPGLAIHEQFF
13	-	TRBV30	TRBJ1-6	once	TGTGCCTGGAGAGGACAGCCCGATTCACCCCTCCACTTT	CAWRGQPDSPLHF
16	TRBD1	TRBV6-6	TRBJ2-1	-	TGTGCCAGCAGTTCTCACCCCGCGGACAGGGGAGGTGAGCAGTTCTTC	CASSSHPADRGGEQFF
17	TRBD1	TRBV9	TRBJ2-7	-	TGTGCCAGCAGCGTCACACCGGGACAGGACCCCTCCTACGAGCAGTACTTC	CASSVTPGQDPSYEQYF
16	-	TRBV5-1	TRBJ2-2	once	TGCGCCAGCAGCCTCCTGGGGGCGTCGAACACCGGGGAGCTGTTTTTT	CASSLLGASNTGELFF
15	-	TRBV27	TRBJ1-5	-	TGTGCCAGCAGTTGGACCCGAGAAAGCAATCAGCCCCAGCATTTT	CASSWTRESNQPQHF
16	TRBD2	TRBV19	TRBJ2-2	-	TGTGCCAGTAGTGACCTAGCGAGGGAGGGTTTCGGGGAGCTGTTTTTT	CASSDLAREGFGELFF